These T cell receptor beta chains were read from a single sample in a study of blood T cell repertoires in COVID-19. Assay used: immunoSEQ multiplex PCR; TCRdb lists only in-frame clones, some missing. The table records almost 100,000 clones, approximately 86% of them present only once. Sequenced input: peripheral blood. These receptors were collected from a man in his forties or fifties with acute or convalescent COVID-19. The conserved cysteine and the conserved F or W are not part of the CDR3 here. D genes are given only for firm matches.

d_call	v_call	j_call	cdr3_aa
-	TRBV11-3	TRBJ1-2	ASSLAAGSNYGYT
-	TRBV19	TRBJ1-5	ASSIEQKGNQPQH
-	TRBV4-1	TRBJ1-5	ASSQVEGGNQPQH
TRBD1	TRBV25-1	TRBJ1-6	ASGTGFDSPLH
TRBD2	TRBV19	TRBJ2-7	ASSTTGGRAVYEQY
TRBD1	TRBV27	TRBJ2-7	ASSSSGTGGYEQY
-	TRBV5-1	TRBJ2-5	ASSAGTGGQETQY
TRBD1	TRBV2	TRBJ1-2	ASRAGQGAPDFYGYT
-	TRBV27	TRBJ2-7	ASRQGYEQY
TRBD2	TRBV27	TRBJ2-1	ASNNGASGRNEQF
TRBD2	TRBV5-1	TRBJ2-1	ASSSGTSVANEQF
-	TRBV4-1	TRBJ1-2	ASSQVKTAGVYGYT
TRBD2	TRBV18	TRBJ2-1	ASSSSNGLAGPQQQF
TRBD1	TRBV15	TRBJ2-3	ATSRGLTGEFTDTQY
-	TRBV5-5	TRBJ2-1	ASSLAGVASYNEQF
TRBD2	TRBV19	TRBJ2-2	ASSIAAGGPSTGELF
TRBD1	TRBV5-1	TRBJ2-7	ASSVDRVGYEQY
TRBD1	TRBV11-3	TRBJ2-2	ASSPQGHTGELF
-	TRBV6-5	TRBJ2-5	ASSSPGSETQY
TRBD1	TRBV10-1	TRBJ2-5	ASSPDRGILETQY
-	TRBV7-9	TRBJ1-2	ASSREGWDLLYGYT
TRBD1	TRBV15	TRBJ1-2	ATSTFPGQTNYGYT
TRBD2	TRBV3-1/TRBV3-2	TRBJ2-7	ASSHLGGDSGREQY
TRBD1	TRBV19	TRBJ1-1	ASSPVDRVNTEAF
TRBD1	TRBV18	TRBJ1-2	ASSPRQGADYGYT
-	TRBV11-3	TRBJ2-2	ASSPRRTAGGANTGELF
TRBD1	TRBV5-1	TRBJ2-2	ASSLGQGTGELF
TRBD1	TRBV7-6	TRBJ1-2	ASSPGTAVGYGYT
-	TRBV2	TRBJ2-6	ASSRVRGANVLT
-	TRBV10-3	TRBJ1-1	AAQQERNTEAF
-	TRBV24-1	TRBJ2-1	ATLRPRGDSYNEQF
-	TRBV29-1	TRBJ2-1	SVAPNSNEQF
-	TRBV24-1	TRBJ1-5	ATSDRGRGNQPQH
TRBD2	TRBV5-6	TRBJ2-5	ASSSGLAPAQY
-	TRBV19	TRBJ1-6	ASSIKQFSSYNSPLH
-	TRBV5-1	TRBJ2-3	ASSSSASSVQGTDTQY
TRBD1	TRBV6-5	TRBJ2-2	ASSRDRGDTGELF
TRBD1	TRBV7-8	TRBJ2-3	ASSLKFGTASRSSTDTQY
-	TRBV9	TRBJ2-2	ASSPGMGGAGELF
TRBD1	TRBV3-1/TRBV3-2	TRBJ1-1	ASSQRTGRGTEAF
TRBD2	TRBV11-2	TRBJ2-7	ASSFDGRSSYEQY
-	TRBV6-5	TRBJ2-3	ASRAGYTDTQY
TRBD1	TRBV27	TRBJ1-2	ASSPRDRGQGGYT
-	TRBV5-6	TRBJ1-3	ASSFITQISGNTIY
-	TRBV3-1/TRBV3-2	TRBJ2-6	ASSQAWGQSGANVLT
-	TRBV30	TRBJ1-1	AWSVGRGTEAF
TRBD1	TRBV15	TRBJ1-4	ATSRGPDRASNEKLF